What follows are 22 T cell receptor beta chains derived from one specimen sequenced in a study of cytomegalovirus exposure and HLA in healthy donors (dated 2017 in TCRdb). The receptor library was made with the immunoSEQ multiplex PCR assay. For the multiplex PCR, a mixture combining 60 forward primers for TCR Vbeta segments and 13 reverse primers for TCR Jbeta segments was used. Entries here come from immuneACCESS through TCRdb and include only in-frame sequences with V and J called. Some clones fail to appear in such tables; in the studies checked, an unresolved V gene covers under half of the shortfall, and the cause of the remainder is unknown. This sample is represented by 90,000 to 120,000 clones; 65% to 85% of them were singletons. The top ten constitute approximately 2.1% of the sample. Sequenced sample: PBMCs. These receptors all come from a man aged 25 to 40 in good health and CMV-seronegative.

V usage is TRBV9 and J usage is TRBJ2-1; D remains ambiguous. The length of the CDR3 is 15 residues. CDR1 is SGDLS and CDR2 is YYNGEE in the germline V gene. Trimming removed 7 bases from V and 0 bases from J, with 14 bases in between. The CDR3 DNA is TGTGCCAGCGTCTGCGGCCTCTACTCCTACAATGAGCAGTTCTTC. This codes for CASVCGLYSYNEQFF.

V and J are TRBV7-9 and TRBJ2-7; tentative D call: TRBD2 (6 bases). The CDR3 length is 14 residues. The V end lost 1 base, the J end lost 6 bases, and 13 bases lay between the germline ends. Germline assignment: CDR1 SEHNR and CDR2 FQNEAQ (reference sequence). CDR3 nucleotides: TGTGCCAGCAGCTTAGGGACATGGCGGGGCGAGCAGTACTTC. This sequence encodes CASSLGTWRGEQYF.

The chain employs TRBV2 and TRBJ2-5, with TRBD1 matching over 10 bases. The V gene end was trimmed by 6 bases and the J gene end by 7 bases; junction bases not matched to a gene: 8. CDR1 is SNHLY and CDR2 is FYNNEI in the germline V gene. The CDR3 is 14 amino acids. The CDR3 coding sequence is TGTGCCAGCAGCGGACAGGGGGTTTTGGGGACCCAGTACTTC. It specifies CASSGQGVLGTQYF.

The genes are TRBV6-5 and TRBJ2-1; D is possibly TRBD2 (5 bases). V shed 5 bases and J shed 2 bases, with 13 bases lying between them. The germline gives CDR1 MNHEY, CDR2 SVGAGI. The CDR3 length is 15 residues. CDR3 protein: CASSVSGEPYNEQFF. DNA for the CDR3: TGTGCCAGCAGTGTAAGCGGAGAACCCTACAATGAGCAGTTCTTC.

V and J are TRBV29-1 and TRBJ1-5, with D perhaps matching TRBD1 (6 bases). CDR1 is SQVTM, CDR2 ANQGSEA, per germline. V lost 7 bases, J lost 0 bases, and 10 bases lay in between. This CDR3 has 13 residues. The CDR3 loop is CSGTDHSNQPQHF. The DNA of the CDR3 is TGCAGCGGGACAGACCATAGCAATCAGCCCCAGCATTTT.

The chain carries TRBV11-2 and TRBJ2-3, with 8 bases identical to TRBD2. CDR1 and CDR2 from the germline V gene are SGHAT and FQNNGV. The trim removed 4 bases at V and 5 bases at J, leaving 8 bases unmatched. CDR3 length: 15 residues. The CDR3 DNA reads as TGTGCCAGCAGCTCGGGGGTGCTAGCGGGAGATACGCAGTATTTT. It encodes CASSSGVLAGDTQYF.

This chain uses TRBV6-1 with TRBJ1-1; TRBD1 aligns across 7 bases. The CDR3 loop spans 15 amino acids. Trimming cost V 6 bases and J 2 bases; bases outside gene matches: 9. From germline, CDR1 is MNHNS and CDR2 SASEGT. CDR3 sequence reads: CASSTIQGLNTEAFF. CDR3 DNA: TGTGCCAGCAGCACCATACAGGGGCTTAACACTGAAGCTTTCTTT.

V and J are TRBV30 and TRBJ2-7; TRBD1 agrees at 9 bases. The CDR3 spans 17 residues. J gave up 2 bases and V 4 bases, and 15 bases lay outside the gene matches. CDR1 is GTSNPN, CDR2 SVGIG, per germline (reference sequence). The CDR3 nucleotides are TGTGCCTGGAATGGAGTATTGACAGGGGGGGTTACCTACGAGCAGTACTTC. Its protein is CAWNGVLTGGVTYEQYF.

This chain links TRBV5-1 with TRBJ2-1; 12 bases are a match to TRBD2. Per the germline V gene, CDR1 is SGHRS and CDR2 is YFSETQ. After removal of 5 bases from V and 5 bases from J, the junction contained 5 bases not matched to a gene. The CDR3 has 15 residues. The CDR3 reads CASSSSGGVNNEQFF. CDR3 nucleotide sequence: TGCGCCAGCAGTTCTAGCGGGGGGGTAAACAATGAGCAGTTCTTC.

Here the CDR3 reads CASSPGGLGLNEQFF. The CDR3 nucleotides read TGTGCCAGCAGCCCAGGGGGGCTCGGGCTCAATGAGCAGTTCTTC. This sequence joins TRBV6-4 and TRBJ2-1, with D possibly TRBD1 on 7 matching bases. This CDR3 is 15 amino acids long. The germline gives CDR1 MRHNA, CDR2 SNTAGT. Trimming shortened V by 6 bases and J by 6 bases, and 18 bases separated the two germline ends.

The rearrangement joins TRBV29-1 to TRBJ2-1; D is unresolved. Germline CDR1 and CDR2: SQVTM and ANQGSEA. The CDR3 length is 13 residues. The germline V and J ends were trimmed by 1 base and 7 bases, with 11 bases remaining between them. The CDR3 DNA reads TGCAGCGTTGAAGCCCCTTCCGAGAATGAGCAGTTCTTC. Translation gives CSVEAPSENEQFF.

The chain links TRBV7-9 to TRBJ1-5; 7 nucleotides line up with TRBD1. The J segment lost 1 base and the V segment lost 2 bases, leaving 2 bases of the junction unmatched. The CDR3 has 15 residues. Germline-derived CDR1 and CDR2 are SEHNR and FQNEAQ (reference sequence). CDR3 protein: CASSLSGGSNQPQHF. CDR3 bases: TGTGCCAGCAGCTTATCAGGGGGAAGCAATCAGCCCCAGCATTTT.

The chain links TRBV6-5 to TRBJ2-5; 8 bases fit TRBD2. The V gene end was trimmed by 1 base and the J gene end by 5 bases; junction bases not matched to a gene: 3. CDR1 is MNHEY and CDR2 is SVGAGI in the germline V gene. The CDR3 sequence is 14 residues long. CDR3 protein: CASSYYPSGETQYF. CDR3 bases: TGTGCCAGCAGTTACTACCCTAGCGGGGAGACCCAGTACTTC.

As DNA, the CDR3 is TGTGCCAGCAGCTTAGGACTAGCAGACTACGAGCAGTACTTC. The encoded protein is CASSLGLADYEQYF. The chain carries TRBV7-9 and TRBJ2-7, with 7 nucleotides matching TRBD2. The germline V gene encodes CDR1 SEHNR and CDR2 FQNEAQ (reference sequence). V shed 1 base and J 3 bases; nucleotides not matched to a gene: 3. The CDR3 runs to 14 residues.

The chain links TRBV28 to TRBJ1-1; D is possibly TRBD1 (6 bases). The V gene's germline CDR1 is MDHEN and CDR2 SYDVKM. V was clipped by 6 bases and J by 5 bases, with 22 bases between them. The CDR3 is made up of 16 amino acids. The CDR3 sequence: CASRSSRTGYGTEAFF. In nucleotides, the CDR3 is TGTGCCAGCAGGTCCTCACGCACAGGGTACGGAACTGAAGCTTTCTTT. The full variable domain, completed using reference TRBV28 and TRBJ1-1, is DVKVTQSSRYLVKRTGEKVFLECVQDMDHENMFWYRQDPGLGLRLIYFSYDVKMKEKGDIPEGYSVSREKKERFSLILESASTNQTSMYLCASRSSRTGYGTEAFFGQGTRLTVV.

The table lists this clone with a count of one. The CDR3 sequence: CASSQDSGEQFF. CDR3 in DNA: TGCGCCAGCAGCCAAGATAGCGGTGAGCAGTTCTTC. The chain links TRBV4-1 to TRBJ2-1; D might be TRBD2 (6 bases). The CDR3 contains 12 residues. The germline CDR1 and CDR2 sequences are MGHRA and YSYEKL. V lost 0 bases and J lost 9, with 6 bases in between.

Note on this clone: Germline and junction disagree at one end, which may indicate a read error. The chain joins TRBV13 to TRBJ2-5; TRBD1 aligns across 10 bases. Germline V gene lookup returns CDR1 PRHDT and CDR2 FYEKMQ (reference sequence). The CDR3 is made up of 13 amino acids. CDR3 DNA sequence: TGTGCCAGCAGCTTAGGCCGGTTGGACAGGGGGGACTTC. Its protein product is CASSLGRLDRGDF.

The rearrangement links TRBV6-1 to TRBJ1-2; no firm D call. Germline values: CDR1 MNHNS, CDR2 SASEGT. The germline V and J ends were trimmed by 1 base and 4 bases, with 13 bases remaining between them. The CDR3 is made up of 15 amino acids. The CDR3 reads CASSEGPGEPYGYTF. The DNA of the CDR3 is TGTGCCAGCAGTGAAGGACCCGGGGAGCCCTATGGCTACACCTTC.

V is TRBV6-5 and J is TRBJ2-7, with 9 bases lining up with TRBD1. The germline gives CDR1 MNHEY, CDR2 SVGAGI. CDR3 length: 15 amino acids. Unmatched junction bases numbered 5, after V lost 3 bases and J lost 2 bases. The CDR3 DNA follows: TGTGCCAGCAGTTATTCCGGACAGGGGACCTACGAGCAGTACTTC. It specifies CASSYSGQGTYEQYF.

This clone was seen a handful of times. V gene TRBV5-4 combines with J gene TRBJ1-1; 7 positions agree with TRBD1. The CDR3 contains 14 residues. Per the germline V gene, CDR1 is SGHNT and CDR2 is YYREEE (reference sequence). With V trimmed by 4 bases and J by 5 bases, 8 bases remained unmatched. CDR3 coding DNA: TGTGCCAGCAGCCCAAACAGGGGAGGTACTGAAGCTTTCTTT. As protein: CASSPNRGGTEAFF. The complete variable domain, with remaining parts taken from reference TRBV5-4 and TRBJ1-1, reads ETGVTQSPTHLIKTRGQQVTLRCSSQSGHNTVSWYQQALGQGPQFIFQYYREEENGRGNFPPRFSGLQFPNYSSELNVNALELDDSALYLCASSPNRGGTEAFFGQGTRLTVV.

The chain is built from TRBV29-1 and TRBJ1-1; 9 positions match TRBD1. Germline CDR1 and CDR2: SQVTM and ANQGSEA. The length of the CDR3 is 14 residues. The trim removed 8 bases at V and 6 bases at J, leaving 13 bases unmatched. The CDR3 DNA reads as TGCAGCATCCTAGACGGGACAGGGCTATCTGAAGCTTTCTTT. Encoded protein: CSILDGTGLSEAFF.

The chain is built from TRBV28 and TRBJ1-1; 8 positions match TRBD1. Germline V gene data show CDR1 as MDHEN and CDR2 as SYDVKM. V shed 2 bases and J 2 bases; nucleotides not matched to a gene: 7. The CDR3 loop spans 16 amino acids. The CDR3 loop reads CASSLRDRILNTEAFF. CDR3 sequence (DNA): TGTGCCAGCAGTTTACGGGACAGGATTCTTAACACTGAAGCTTTCTTT. The whole variable domain, filled in from reference TRBV28 and TRBJ1-1, reads DVKVTQSSRYLVKRTGEKVFLECVQDMDHENMFWYRQDPGLGLRLIYFSYDVKMKEKGDIPEGYSVSREKKERFSLILESASTNQTSMYLCASSLRDRILNTEAFFGQGTRLTVV.